A single sample gave rise to the 26 T cell receptor beta chains below, sequenced in a study of blood T cell repertoires in COVID-19 (dated by TCRdb to 2020 to 2022). The library was produced with the immunoSEQ multiplex PCR assay. TCRdb took this table from immuneACCESS and kept in-frame rearrangements with V and J called. Such tables lack part of the clones; where checked against another copy, unresolved V genes explain under half of the gap, and the rest is unexplained. The sample table lists about 260,000 clones, over 75% of them with a count of one. The ten top clones hold 2% to 3% of the sample. Sequencing was done on a sample of PBMCs or T cells enriched from blood (not recorded which). These receptors originate from a young woman who had recovered from COVID-19.

The J gene is TRBJ2-5, the V gene TRBV20-1, with TRBD2 matching 10 bases. Germline CDR1 reads DFQATT; CDR2 reads SNEGSKA (reference sequence). This CDR3 is built from 16 residues. Trimming removed 3 bases from V and 2 bases from J; junction bases left unmatched: 9. CDR3 nucleotide sequence: TGCAGTGCTAGTAGCCTAGCGGGGGCGAGGCAAGAGACCCAGTACTTC. It codes for CSASSLAGARQETQYF.

V usage is TRBV29-1 and J usage is TRBJ1-2, with D possibly matching TRBD1 (6 bases). Looked up from germline, CDR1 is SQVTM and CDR2 is ANQGSEA. Trimming shortened V by 4 bases and J by 6 bases, and 12 bases separated the two germline ends. The CDR3 consists of 12 residues. Here the CDR3 DNA reads TGCAGCGTTGCTTGGCAGGGGAATGGCTACACCTTC. Its protein is CSVAWQGNGYTF.

This clone was detected only a few times. The rearrangement uses TRBV11-3 and TRBJ2-3; TRBD1 is a possible D gene (6 bases). The CDR3 has 16 residues. Germline CDR1 and CDR2: SGHNT and YENEEA. V lost 1 base and J lost 2, with 13 bases in between. Here the CDR3 reads CASSLGQDPATDTQYF. The CDR3 DNA reads TGTGCCAGCAGCTTAGGACAGGACCCAGCCACAGATACGCAGTATTTT.

The CDR3 sequence: CASSPTQGNGNQPQHF. The CDR3 nucleotides are TGTGCCAGCAGTCCAACACAGGGTAATGGGAATCAGCCCCAGCATTTT. V usage is TRBV28 and J usage is TRBJ1-5, with TRBD1 as a possible D gene (6 bases). This CDR3 spans 16 amino acids. The germline CDR1 and CDR2 sequences are MDHEN and SYDVKM. The ends were cut back, 5 bases at V and 4 bases at J, with 18 bases in the middle.

This chain links TRBV19 with TRBJ1-1; no reliable D call. The CDR3 covers 16 residues. V was clipped by 1 base and J by 5 bases, with 17 bases between them. Germline V lookup: CDR1 LNHDA, CDR2 SQIVND (reference sequence). Written as DNA, the CDR3 is TGTGCCAGTAGTATAGGAGGAGGGCCGGCGGGAACTGAAGCTTTCTTT. Protein product: CASSIGGGPAGTEAFF.

The J gene is TRBJ1-2, the V gene TRBV28; 8 positions match TRBD1. The length of the CDR3 is 14 residues. V trimming: 5 bases; J trimming: 2 bases; junction bases outside the gene matches: 4. Germline V lookup: CDR1 MDHEN, CDR2 SYDVKM. The CDR3 protein is CASSARDRNYGYTF. CDR3 DNA sequence: TGTGCCAGCAGTGCCCGGGACAGGAACTATGGCTACACCTTC.

The V gene is TRBV27, the J gene TRBJ2-3; 8 nucleotides match TRBD1. The CDR3 length is 19 residues. V lost 7 bases to trimming and J lost 0 bases; unmatched junction nucleotides: 18. CDR1 and CDR2 from the germline V gene are MNHEY and SMNVEV (reference sequence). The CDR3 region has the DNA TGTGCCAGCACTATATCCAACAGGGACAGGACTACTAGCACAGATACGCAGTATTTT. It codes for CASTISNRDRTTSTDTQYF.

The chain has TRBV10-3 and TRBJ2-1, with a possible D match to TRBD2 (6 bases). The germline V gene encodes CDR1 ENHRY and CDR2 SYGVKD. The CDR3 totals 17 residues. V was clipped by 6 bases and J by 8 bases, with 26 bases between them. CDR3 region: CAISPAFSSEGIDEQFF. CDR3 nucleotide sequence: TGTGCCATCAGCCCGGCCTTCTCTAGCGAGGGGATAGATGAGCAGTTCTTC.

CDR3: CASSMGGPVEAFF. In DNA, the CDR3 is TGTGCCAGTAGTATGGGAGGGCCGGTTGAAGCTTTCTTT. The V and J genes are TRBV19 and TRBJ1-1; D call uncertain. This CDR3 spans 13 amino acids. Trimming took off 3 bases at V and 7 bases at J, with 12 bases between the two ends. CDR1 is LNHDA, CDR2 SQIVND, per germline (reference sequence). Full variable domain (rest looked up from reference TRBV19 and TRBJ1-1): DGGITQSPKYLFRKEGQNVTLSCEQNLNHDAMYWYRQDPGQGLRLIYYSQIVNDFQKGDIAEGYSVSREKKESFPLTVTSAQKNPTAFYLCASSMGGPVEAFFGQGTRLTVV.

The chain links TRBV12-3 or TRBV12-4 to TRBJ1-2; no firm D call. The CDR3 covers 12 residues. V was cut by 5 bases and J by 10 bases, with 14 bases left in between. DNA of the CDR3: TGTGCCAGCAGTACACACAGTCGAACCTACACCTTC. Translating it yields CASSTHSRTYTF.

On this clone itself: This CDR3 is also generated by other DNA sequences in the sample. The chain recombines TRBV19 with TRBJ1-1, with 8 bases identical to TRBD1. The CDR3 is made up of 15 amino acids. V lost 2 bases, J lost 1 base, and 3 bases stayed unmatched. The V gene's germline CDR1 is LNHDA and CDR2 SQIVND (reference sequence). CDR3 sequence reads: CASSIPGGANTEAFF. In nucleotides, the CDR3 is TGTGCCAGTAGTATACCAGGGGGCGCGAACACTGAAGCTTTCTTT.

The J gene is TRBJ2-3, the V gene TRBV7-8; D call uncertain. This CDR3 comprises 16 residues. The germline gives CDR1 SGHVS, CDR2 FQNEAQ. V lost 0 bases, J lost 3 bases, and 13 bases lay in between. For the CDR3, the DNA is TGTGCCAGCAGCTTAGCCCTCCCACTCGGGACAGATACGCAGTATTTT. Its protein is CASSLALPLGTDTQYF.

This chain uses TRBV4-2 with TRBJ2-7; 8 positions match TRBD2. Germline V gene lookup returns CDR1 LGHNA and CDR2 YNFKEQ. Trimming cost V 0 bases and J 2 bases; bases outside gene matches: 3. The CDR3 spans 15 residues. The CDR3 spells CASSQEVRGAYEQYF. DNA for the CDR3: TGTGCCAGCAGCCAAGAAGTGCGGGGGGCCTACGAGCAGTACTTC.

V is TRBV5-1 and J is TRBJ2-3, with 9 nucleotides matching TRBD2. CDR1 and CDR2 from the germline V gene are SGHRS and YFSETQ. The CDR3 contains 17 residues. Trimming removed 1 base from V and 4 bases from J; junction bases left unmatched: 10. CDR3 coding DNA: TGCGCCAGCAGCTTGCCCCTGCGGGGGGGCTCGGCAGATACGCAGTATTTT. Encoded protein: CASSLPLRGGSADTQYF.

The chain carries TRBV28 and TRBJ1-5; D might be TRBD1 (6 bases). V was pared by 6 bases and J by 3 bases, with 15 bases between. The CDR3 has 15 amino acids. Per the germline V gene, CDR1 is MDHEN and CDR2 is SYDVKM. In DNA, the CDR3 is TGTGCCAGCAGCTCAGACAGGACTTCCAATCAGCCCCAGCATTTT. It encodes CASSSDRTSNQPQHF. Drawing the rest from reference TRBV28 and TRBJ1-5, the complete variable domain is DVKVTQSSRYLVKRTGEKVFLECVQDMDHENMFWYRQDPGLGLRLIYFSYDVKMKEKGDIPEGYSVSREKKERFSLILESASTNQTSMYLCASSSDRTSNQPQHFGDGTRLSIL.

V gene TRBV29-1 combines with J gene TRBJ2-7, with TRBD1 matching over 10 bases. Germline trimming cut 3 bases from V and 7 bases from J; bases unmatched to any gene: 6. Germline assignment: CDR1 SQVTM and CDR2 ANQGSEA. This CDR3 has 13 residues. Written as DNA, the CDR3 is TGCAGCGTTGATGGGACAGGGGATCAGGAGCAGTACTTC. Protein: CSVDGTGDQEQYF.

The chain carries TRBV18 and TRBJ2-1, with D perhaps TRBD1 (5 bases). CDR3 length: 16 amino acids. Trimming removed 2 bases at V and 2 bases at J, with 13 bases between. CDR1 and CDR2 (germline): KGHSH, LQKENI. Here the CDR3 reads CASSPRTNQAYNEQFF. As DNA, the CDR3 is TGTGCCAGCTCACCAAGGACAAACCAGGCCTACAATGAGCAGTTCTTC.

The V gene is TRBV28, the J gene TRBJ2-7; unclear D gene. V was cut by 5 bases and J by 5 bases, with 10 bases left in between. The CDR3 runs to 12 residues. Germline CDR1 and CDR2: MDHEN and SYDVKM. CDR3: CASSTGFHEQYF. CDR3 sequence (DNA): TGTGCCAGCAGTACCGGGTTTCACGAGCAGTACTTC.

The count of this clone is one. This chain uses TRBV27 with TRBJ1-2; D is unresolved. The V and J ends lost 6 bases and 4 bases respectively, with 15 bases between them. Germline V gene sequence: CDR1 MNHEY, CDR2 SMNVEV (reference sequence). The CDR3 has 14 residues. The CDR3 sequence is CASRATGFGYGYTF. As DNA, the CDR3 is TGTGCCAGCAGAGCCACGGGGTTTGGCTATGGCTACACCTTC.

The chain employs TRBV3-1 (or the pseudogene TRBV3-2) and TRBJ1-2; D is uncertain. This CDR3 contains 15 residues. The V and J ends lost 0 bases and 7 bases respectively, with 15 bases between them. Germline CDR1 LGHDT, CDR2 YNNKEL (reference sequence). CDR3 sequence (DNA): TGTGCCAGCAGCCAAGAAGGCGAGGGTTCAAGTGGCTACACCTTC. It is translated as CASSQEGEGSSGYTF.

Turning to this clone: Since a much larger clone is just one base distant, this may be a read error. V and J are TRBV6-1 and TRBJ1-2, with 7 positions matching TRBD1. This CDR3 is 15 amino acids long. V was clipped by 2 bases and J by 0 bases; unmatched bases: 3. Germline values: CDR1 MNHNS, CDR2 SASEGT. CDR3 DNA: TGTGCCAGCAGTGAATTGACAGGGCCTAACTATGGCTACACCTTC. Amino acids: CASSELTGPNYGYTF.

The gene calls are TRBV18 and TRBJ1-4; a weak D match, TRBD1 (5 bases). Germline loops: CDR1 KGHSH, CDR2 LQKENI. This CDR3 comprises 16 residues. Trimming stripped 3 bases from V and 8 bases from J, with 19 bases between. Here the CDR3 DNA reads TGTGCCAGCTCACCCACCGGCGGCAGGGATGGCGAAAAACTGTTTTTT. Encoded protein: CASSPTGGRDGEKLFF.

The gene calls are TRBV27 and TRBJ2-2; tentatively, D is TRBD1 (6 bases). The germline CDR1 and CDR2 sequences are MNHEY and SMNVEV (reference sequence). The CDR3 runs to 14 residues. Between the trimmed V and J ends, which lost 6 bases and 2 bases, there was a span of 10 bases. CDR3 nucleotides: TGTGCCAGCAGCCACAGGGATAACACCGGGGAGCTGTTTTTT. This sequence encodes CASSHRDNTGELFF.

The chain couples TRBV2 to TRBJ2-3; 9 bases are a match to TRBD1. CDR3 size: 15 residues. Germline V gene sequence: CDR1 SNHLY, CDR2 FYNNEI. With V trimmed by 6 bases and J by 2 bases, 6 bases remained unmatched. DNA for the CDR3: TGTGCCAGCAGGTACAGGGGGCTGAACACAGATACGCAGTATTTT. Amino acid sequence: CASRYRGLNTDTQYF.

V and J are TRBV6-4 and TRBJ1-3; D remains ambiguous. This CDR3 contains 17 residues. Germline assignment: CDR1 MRHNA and CDR2 SNTAGT. Trimming left V 3 bases short and J 2 bases short, with 17 bases between. Written as DNA, the CDR3 is TGTGCCAGCAGTGAGCCGAGGATGGGTCTCGCTGGAAACACCATATATTTT. Translating gives CASSEPRMGLAGNTIYF.

This clone was seen only once. One end of the junction varies from germline; a read error may be responsible. The chain is built from TRBV6-5 and TRBJ1-1, with D possibly being TRBD1 (6 bases). The CDR3 extends over 13 amino acids. CDR1 is MNHEY and CDR2 is SVGAGI in the germline V gene. The CDR3 coding sequence is TGCGAGCTGAAACAGGGAACGAACACTGAAGCTTTCTTT. Translated: CELKQGTNTEAFF.